The T cell receptor (beta chain) described here comes from a study of cytomegalovirus exposure and HLA in healthy donors. Study results and limitations: Highly shared sequence variants in one cluster were likely a sequencing artifact. Presence/absence analyses assumed roughly uniform sequencing depth across donors. The investigators catalogued some 160 TCR beta chains as cytomegalovirus-associated. Because they were indistinguishable, some V segments, including TRBV6-2 and TRBV6-3, were excluded.

PCR primers comprised 60 Vbeta and 13 Jbeta primers. Method: immunoSEQ multiplex PCR; TCRdb's copy keeps in-frame clones and lacks some. The data show some 150,000 clones, with 80% seen just once and under 5% held by the top ten. The V end lost 1 base, the J end lost 8 bases, and 11 bases lay between the germline ends. The CDR3 sequence is 13 residues long. Germline CDR1 SGHVS, CDR2 FQNEAQ. Points on this clone: The antigen remains undetermined.

The chain is built from TRBV7-8 and TRBJ1-2, with TRBD1 as a possible D gene (5 bases). The sequence was collected from a woman between 50 and 59 years old in good health and CMV-seropositive. The sequenced material came from PBMCs. The CDR3 protein is CASSLDLSGGYTF. The CDR3 DNA reads TGTGCCAGCAGCTTAGATCTATCAGGGGGCTACACCTTC.